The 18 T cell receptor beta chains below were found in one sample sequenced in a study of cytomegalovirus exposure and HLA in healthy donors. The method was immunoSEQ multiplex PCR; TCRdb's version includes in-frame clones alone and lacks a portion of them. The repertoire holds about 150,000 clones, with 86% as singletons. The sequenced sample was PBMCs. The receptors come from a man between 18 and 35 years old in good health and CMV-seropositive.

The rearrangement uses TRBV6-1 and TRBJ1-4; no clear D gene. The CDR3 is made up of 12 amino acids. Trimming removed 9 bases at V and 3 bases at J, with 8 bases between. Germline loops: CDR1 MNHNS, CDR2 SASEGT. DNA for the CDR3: TGTGCCAGTAAAGTAGCTAATGAAAAACTGTTTTTT. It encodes CASKVANEKLFF.

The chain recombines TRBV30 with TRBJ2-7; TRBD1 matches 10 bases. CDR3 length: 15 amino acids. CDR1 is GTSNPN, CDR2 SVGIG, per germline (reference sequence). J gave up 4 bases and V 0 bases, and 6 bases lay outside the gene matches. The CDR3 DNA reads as TGTGCCTGGAGTGTAGGGGGGACAGGGGAATACGAGCAGTACTTC. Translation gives CAWSVGGTGEYEQYF.

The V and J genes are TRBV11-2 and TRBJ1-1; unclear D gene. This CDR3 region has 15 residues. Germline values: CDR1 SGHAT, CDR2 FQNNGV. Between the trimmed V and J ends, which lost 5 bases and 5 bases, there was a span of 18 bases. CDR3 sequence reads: CASSLNTGRKTEAFF. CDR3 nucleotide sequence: TGTGCCAGCAGCCTCAATACCGGGAGGAAAACTGAAGCTTTCTTT.

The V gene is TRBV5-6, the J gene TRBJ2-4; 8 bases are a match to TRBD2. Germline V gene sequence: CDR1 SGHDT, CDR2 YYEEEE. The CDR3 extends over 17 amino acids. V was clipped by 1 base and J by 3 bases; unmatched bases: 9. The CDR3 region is CASSLTRGLEGKNIQYF. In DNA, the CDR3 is TGTGCCAGCAGCTTGACTCGGGGACTAGAGGGCAAAAACATTCAGTACTTC.

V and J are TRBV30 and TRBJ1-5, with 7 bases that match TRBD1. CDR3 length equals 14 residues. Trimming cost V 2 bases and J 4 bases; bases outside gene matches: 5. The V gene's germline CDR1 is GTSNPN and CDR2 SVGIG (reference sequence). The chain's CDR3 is CAWSKDRVNQPQHF. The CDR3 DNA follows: TGTGCCTGGAGTAAAGACAGGGTGAATCAGCCCCAGCATTTT.

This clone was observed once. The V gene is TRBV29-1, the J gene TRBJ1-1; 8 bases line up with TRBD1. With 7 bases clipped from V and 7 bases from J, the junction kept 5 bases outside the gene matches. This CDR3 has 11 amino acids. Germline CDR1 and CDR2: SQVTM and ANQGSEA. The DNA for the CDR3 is TGCAGCGCCGGGACAGGCGTTGAAGCTTTCTTT. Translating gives CSAGTGVEAFF.

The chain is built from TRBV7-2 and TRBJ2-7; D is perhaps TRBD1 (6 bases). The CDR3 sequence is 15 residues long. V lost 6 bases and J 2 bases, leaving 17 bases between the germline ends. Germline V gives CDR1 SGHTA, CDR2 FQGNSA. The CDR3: CASSQGQYTAYEQYF. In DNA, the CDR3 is TGTGCCAGCAGTCAAGGACAGTATACAGCCTACGAGCAGTACTTC.

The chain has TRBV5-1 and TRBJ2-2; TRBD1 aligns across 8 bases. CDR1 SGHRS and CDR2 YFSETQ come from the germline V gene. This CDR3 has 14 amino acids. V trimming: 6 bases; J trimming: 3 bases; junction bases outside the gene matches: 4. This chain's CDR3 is CASNRGQDTGELFF. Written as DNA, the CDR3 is TGCGCCAGCAACCGGGGACAGGACACCGGGGAGCTGTTTTTT.

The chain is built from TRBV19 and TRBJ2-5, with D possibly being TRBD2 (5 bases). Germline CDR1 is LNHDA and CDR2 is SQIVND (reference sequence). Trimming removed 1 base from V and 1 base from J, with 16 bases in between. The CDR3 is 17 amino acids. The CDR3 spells CASSIAAGLRVQETQYF. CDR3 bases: TGTGCCAGTAGTATAGCGGCAGGACTCCGGGTCCAAGAGACCCAGTACTTC.

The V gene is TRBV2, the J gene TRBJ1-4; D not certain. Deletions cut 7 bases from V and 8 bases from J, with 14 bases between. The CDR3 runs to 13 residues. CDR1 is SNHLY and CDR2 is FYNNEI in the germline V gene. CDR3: CASTWTEAEKLFF. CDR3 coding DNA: TGTGCCAGCACCTGGACGGAGGCAGAAAAACTGTTTTTT.

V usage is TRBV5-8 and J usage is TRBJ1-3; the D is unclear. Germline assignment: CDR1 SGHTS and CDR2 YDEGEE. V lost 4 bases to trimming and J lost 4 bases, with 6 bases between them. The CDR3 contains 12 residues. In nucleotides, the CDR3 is TGTGCCAGCAGCGCCAGGGGAAACACCATATATTTT. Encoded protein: CASSARGNTIYF. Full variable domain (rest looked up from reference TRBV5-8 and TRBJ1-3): EAGVTQSPTHLIKTRGQQATLRCSPISGHTSVYWYQQALGLGLQFLLWYDEGEERNRGNFPPRFSGRQFPNYSSELNVNALELEDSALYLCASSARGNTIYFGEGSWLTVV.

The CDR3 protein is CASSQELERDEQFF. The CDR3 DNA reads TGCGCCAGCAGCCAAGAACTGGAGAGGGATGAGCAGTTCTTC. V is TRBV4-1 and J is TRBJ2-1; possible D gene TRBD2, 5 bases. The ends were cut back, 0 bases at V and 8 bases at J, with 11 bases in the middle. CDR3 length: 14 amino acids. Germline values: CDR1 MGHRA, CDR2 YSYEKL.

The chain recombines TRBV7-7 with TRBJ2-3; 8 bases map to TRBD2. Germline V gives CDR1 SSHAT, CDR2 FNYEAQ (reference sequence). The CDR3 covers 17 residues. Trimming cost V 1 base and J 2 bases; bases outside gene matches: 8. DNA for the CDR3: TGTGCCAGCAGCTTAGGGACGGGGGGGCGTGTCACAGATACGCAGTATTTT. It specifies CASSLGTGGRVTDTQYF.

DNA for the CDR3: TGTGCCAGCAGCTCAGGGCCCCCCATCGAGTTCTTC. Encoded protein: CASSSGPPIEFF. The J gene is TRBJ2-1, the V gene TRBV5-4, with D perhaps matching TRBD1 (5 bases). The CDR3 sequence is 12 residues long. Germline V gene data show CDR1 as SGHNT and CDR2 as YYREEE (reference sequence). V was shortened by 3 bases and J by 14 bases, with 15 bases between the two germline ends.

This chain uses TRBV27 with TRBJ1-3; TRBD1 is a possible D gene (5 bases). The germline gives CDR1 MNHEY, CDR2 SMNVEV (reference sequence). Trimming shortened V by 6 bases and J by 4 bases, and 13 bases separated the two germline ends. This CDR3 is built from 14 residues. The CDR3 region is CASSRGGVGNTIYF. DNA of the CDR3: TGTGCCAGCAGCCGCGGGGGGGTCGGAAACACCATATATTTT.

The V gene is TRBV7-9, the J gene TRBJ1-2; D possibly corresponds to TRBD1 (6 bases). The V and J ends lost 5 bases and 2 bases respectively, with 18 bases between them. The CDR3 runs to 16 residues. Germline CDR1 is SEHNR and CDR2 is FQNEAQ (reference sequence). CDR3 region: CASSPPQRTANYGYTF. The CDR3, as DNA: TGTGCCAGCAGCCCCCCCCAAAGGACAGCAAACTATGGCTACACCTTC.

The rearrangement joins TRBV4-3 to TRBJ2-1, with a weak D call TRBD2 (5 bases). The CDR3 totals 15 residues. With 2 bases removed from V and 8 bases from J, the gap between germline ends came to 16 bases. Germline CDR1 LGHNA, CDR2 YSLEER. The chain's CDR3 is CASSQLPTGSDEQFF. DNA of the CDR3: TGCGCCAGCAGCCAACTTCCCACGGGTAGCGATGAGCAGTTCTTC.

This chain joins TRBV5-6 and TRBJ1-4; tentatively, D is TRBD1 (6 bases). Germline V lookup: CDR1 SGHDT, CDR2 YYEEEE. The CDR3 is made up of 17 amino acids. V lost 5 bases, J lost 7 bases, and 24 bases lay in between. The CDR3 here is CASRERRGGKGGEKLFF. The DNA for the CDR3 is TGTGCCAGCAGGGAACGGAGGGGGGGTAAAGGAGGTGAAAAACTGTTTTTT.